This TCR beta chain derives from a study of T cell changes during pregnancy in multiple sclerosis (dated by TCRdb to the late 2010s). Looking at the study overall: In women with multiple sclerosis, the researchers looked at how the T cell repertoire shifted as pregnancy progressed.

V and J are trimmed by 4 bases and 0 bases, and the gene matches miss 2 bases of the junction. CDR1 and CDR2 are drawn from the germline V gene: SGHRS, YFSETQ. There are 15 amino acids in the CDR3, from cysteine to phenylalanine inclusive. Only CDR3 DNA remains: 45 bases, in frame from the first base. On this clone: Its specific antigen is unknown. It has no much larger one-base neighbor in the sample; base qualities were not kept.

Receptor libraries were prepared by the immunoSEQ multiplex PCR assay. TCRdb provides this immuneACCESS table in a form limited to in-frame rearrangements. Some clones are lacking; in checked studies, under half of them reflect an unresolved V gene, and why the rest are absent is not known. The sample table records about 15,000 clones; approximately 84% of these occur just once. 10% of the sample rests with the top ten. The sequencing used CD8+ T cells from peripheral blood mononuclear cells, collected in the second trimester of pregnancy. The sequence came from a female donor in good health, enrolled as a control in a pregnancy study. The chain couples TRBV5-1 to TRBJ2-2; the junction holds 8 bases that match TRBD1. The DNA sequence is as follows: TGCGCCAGCAGCGGACAGGGCTCGAACACCGGGGAGCTGTTTTTT. Its protein is CASSGQGSNTGELFF.